This record concerns one TCR beta chain sequence. This sample stems from a study of blood T cell repertoires in COVID-19. Across the whole study: PBMCs, B-cell-depleted T cells, or T cells were the source of the cDNA or gDNA that made up the material.

Clones were sequenced by immunoSEQ multiplex PCR, and TCRdb holds only the in-frame ones, with some missing. The repertoire holds 150,000 or so clones, roughly 87% seen once, with 1.5% to 2% in the top ten. The sample comprised peripheral blood. The clonotype comes from a woman aged 50 to 65 with acute or convalescent COVID-19.

The CDR3 spells CASSQEGREGFLNEQFF. The CDR3 coding sequence is TGCGCCAGCAGCCAAGAGGGGCGGGAGGGTTTTTTAAATGAGCAGTTCTTC. The chain has TRBV4-3 and TRBJ2-1; TRBD2 aligns across 9 bases. Germline lookup yields CDR1 LGHNA and CDR2 YSLEER. CDR3 length equals 17 residues. Trimming cost V 0 bases and J 7 bases; bases outside gene matches: 10.